Presented here are 8 T cell receptor beta chains from one specimen sequenced in a study of CD8 T cells in Susac syndrome. Reverse transcription of about 0.45 to 1 ug RNA was carried out with random hexamers. TCRdb independently ran MiXCR on the immunoSEQ multiplex PCR reads; one entry per CDR3 protein. The data hold a few hundred thousand distinct CDR3 sequences, with 95% observed a single time. What was sequenced was CD4+ T cells from PBMCs. These receptors originate from a human donor with multiple sclerosis.

The V gene is TRBV27, the J gene TRBJ1-2; D uncertain. The CDR3 is made up of 13 amino acids. The germline CDR1 and CDR2 sequences are MNHEY and SMNVEV (reference sequence). V lost 5 bases and J lost 4, with 11 bases in between. The CDR3 protein is CASSPRRSYGYTF. The CDR3 region has the DNA TGTGCCAGCAGTCCCCGGAGGTCCTATGGCTACACCTTC.

The chain carries TRBV29-1 and TRBJ2-7, with 7 bases that match TRBD2. Germline CDR1 SQVTM, CDR2 ANQGSEA. The V gene end was trimmed by 5 bases and the J gene end by 3 bases; junction bases not matched to a gene: 7. The CDR3 has 13 residues. This CDR3 is CSVTRSGGYEQYF. The CDR3 coding sequence is TGCAGCGTTACTAGGTCGGGAGGCTACGAGCAGTACTTC.

This chain links TRBV20-1 with TRBJ2-7; 9 bases are a match to TRBD1. The V and J ends lost 4 bases and 12 bases, in that order; junction bases with no gene match: 7. The germline V gene has CDR1 DFQATT and CDR2 SNEGSKA (reference sequence). The CDR3 contains 11 residues. This chain's CDR3 is CSAKYRDRAYF. Here the CDR3 DNA reads TGCAGTGCTAAGTACCGGGACAGGGCGTACTTC.

The chain couples TRBV30 to TRBJ2-7; D gene ambiguous. Germline loops: CDR1 GTSNPN, CDR2 SVGIG (reference sequence). The CDR3 has 13 residues. V shed 2 bases and J shed 1 base, with 9 bases lying between them. The chain's CDR3 is CAWSPRWSYEQYF. As DNA, the CDR3 is TGTGCCTGGAGTCCGCGGTGGTCCTACGAGCAGTACTTC.

The rearrangement uses TRBV25-1 and TRBJ2-7; 10 bases are a match to TRBD2. The germline V gene has CDR1 MGHDK and CDR2 SYGVNS. Trimming removed 1 base from V and 5 bases from J; junction bases left unmatched: 5. The CDR3 is made up of 15 amino acids. CDR3 amino acids: CASSEFLAGADEQYF. The CDR3 region has the DNA TGTGCCAGCAGTGAATTCCTAGCGGGAGCTGACGAGCAGTACTTC.

This clonotype has just one count. The rearrangement joins TRBV19 to TRBJ2-1, with 14 bases matching TRBD2. CDR3 length: 19 residues. Trimming took 6 bases from V and 8 from J; bases not matched to a gene: 18. Germline CDR1 and CDR2: LNHDA and SQIVND (reference sequence). The CDR3 spells CASRTTGTSGRSRGHEQFF. Written as DNA, the CDR3 is TGTGCCAGTAGAACCACCGGGACTAGCGGGAGATCACGAGGTCATGAGCAGTTCTTC.

V is TRBV20-1 and J is TRBJ1-1; no definite D call. Germline V gives CDR1 DFQATT, CDR2 SNEGSKA (reference sequence). This CDR3 has 11 residues. V shed 5 bases and J shed 2 bases, with 6 bases lying between them. The CDR3 reads CSAYLNTEAFF. DNA for the CDR3: TGCAGTGCTTATCTAAACACTGAAGCTTTCTTT.

The chain carries TRBV20-1 and TRBJ2-1; D could derive from TRBD1 or TRBD2 (7 bases each). V lost 8 bases and J lost 4, with 15 bases in between. Germline V CDR1 and CDR2: DFQATT, SNEGSKA (reference sequence). This CDR3 comprises 13 residues. CDR3 residues: CSRGRGQYNEQFF. The CDR3 DNA follows: TGCAGTAGGGGGCGGGGGCAGTACAATGAGCAGTTCTTC.